Reported below is one TCR beta chain. The target antigen is unknown. The sample is drawn from a study of blood T cells in healthy people across ages. Study-wide results and limits: The unsorted PBMCs prevented any conclusive comparison of naive versus antigen-experienced cells.

The sample providers were healthy Caucasian people from Russia, aged roughly 6 to 95. The CDR3 loop spans 17 amino acids. Per germline, CDR1 MNHEY and CDR2 SVGEGT. Deletions cut 0 bases from V and 0 bases from J, with 14 bases between. A second PCR, run for roughly 7 to 12 cycles, used a sample-barcoded 5' primer plus a J-beta primer mix. Each cDNA molecule carried a tag from a template-switch adaptor that contained 12 random nucleotides. Each single sample gave us at least 2.5 million CDR3-containing paired-end reads. TCRdb itself ran the 5' RACE reads through MiXCR, one entry per CDR3 protein. The table has around 870,000 distinct CDR3 sequences, 29% seen once.

The chain carries TRBV6-2 or TRBV6-3 and TRBJ1-1, with D perhaps TRBD1 (5 bases). The sequence derives from a woman aged 80 or over in good health. The sequencing input was blood. The CDR3 loop is CASSYSMQGPMNTEAFF. The CDR3 region has the DNA TGTGCCAGCAGTTACTCGATGCAGGGCCCCATGAACACTGAAGCTTTCTTT.